The 4 T cell receptor beta chains below were found in one sample sequenced in a study of cytomegalovirus exposure and HLA in healthy donors. The PCR ran on 60 Vbeta and 13 Jbeta primers. The method was immunoSEQ multiplex PCR; TCRdb's version includes in-frame clones alone and lacks a portion of them. The data hold roughly 150,000 clones, with roughly 80% observed a single time. Sequencing was done on a sample of PBMCs. The source of these receptors is a male donor in good health and CMV-seropositive.

This clone was counted between two and nine times. The chain has TRBV6-1 and TRBJ1-5, with 12 bases aligning to TRBD1. Unmatched junction bases numbered 7, after V lost 4 bases and J lost 0 bases. CDR1 MNHNS and CDR2 SASEGT come from the germline V gene. The CDR3 contains 18 residues. DNA for the CDR3: TGTGCCAGCAGTGCGATAGGGACAGGGGGCTATAGCAATCAGCCCCAGCATTTT. It encodes CASSAIGTGGYSNQPQHF.

The rearrangement uses TRBV11-2 and TRBJ1-3; D is perhaps TRBD1 (6 bases). Deletions cut 4 bases from V and 2 bases from J, with 15 bases between. CDR1 and CDR2 (germline): SGHAT, FQNNGV. The length of the CDR3 is 16 residues. The CDR3 region is CASSSANWGPGNTIYF. CDR3 DNA: TGTGCCAGCAGCTCAGCCAATTGGGGGCCTGGAAACACCATATATTTT.

This CDR3 reads CSVGKPGQGAEKLFF. Here the CDR3 DNA reads TGCAGCGTTGGGAAACCGGGACAGGGGGCGGAAAAACTGTTTTTT. The genes are TRBV29-1 and TRBJ1-4; 12 bases agree with TRBD1. Per germline, CDR1 SQVTM and CDR2 ANQGSEA. V was clipped by 4 bases and J by 8 bases; unmatched bases: 8. This CDR3 comprises 15 residues.

The V call is TRBV5-1, the J call TRBJ1-2; 7 bases are shared with TRBD1. The trim removed 4 bases at V and 12 bases at J, leaving 18 bases unmatched. This CDR3 contains 15 residues. Per germline, CDR1 SGHRS and CDR2 YFSETQ. The CDR3 sequence: CASSPEDGTRQGHTF. CDR3 bases: TGCGCCAGCAGCCCGGAGGACGGGACCCGACAGGGCCACACCTTC. The whole variable domain, filled in from reference TRBV5-1 and TRBJ1-2, reads KAGVTQTPRYLIKTRGQQVTLSCSPISGHRSVSWYQQTPGQGLQFLFEYFSETQRNKGNFPGRFSGRQFSNSRSEMNVSTLELGDSALYLCASSPEDGTRQGHTFGSGTRLTVV.